This TCR beta chain was captured in a study of T cells in Graves' hyperthyroidism and ophthalmopathy. With duration under 3 months, ophthalmopathy was active: Clinical Activity Score at least 3, NOSPECS at least 4. This clonotype was observed at least ten times. Amplification of TCR beta CDR3 regions was performed using RNA transcripts as template. An initial round of RT-PCR targeting the TCR CDR3 relied on the HTBI primer set. TCRdb independently ran MiXCR on the multiplex PCR reads; one entry per CDR3 protein. This repertoire shows hundreds of thousands of distinct CDR3 sequences, over 12% found once; its top ten account for approximately 13%. In germline, CDR1 is GTSNPN, CDR2 SVGIG (reference sequence). V was cut by 3 bases and J by 5 bases, with 13 bases left in between. CDR3 length equals 13 residues.

The sequencing input was blood. V gene TRBV30 combines with J gene TRBJ1-1; D gene unclear. The receptor's source is a young man with Graves' ophthalmopathy. In nucleotides, the CDR3 is TGTGCCTGGAGCGTAGGAGGGTGGACTGAAGCTTTCTTT. It specifies CAWSVGGWTEAFF.